This note documents a single T cell receptor beta chain sequence. The data were obtained in a study of control samples from healthy donors and cancer patients. Generated by immunoSEQ multiplex PCR, the TCRdb table keeps only in-frame clones and is missing some. This sample has about 130,000 clones, with over 75% found just once. This CDR3 region has 15 residues. Trimming cost V 3 bases and J 4 bases, with 15 bases left between them. Germline-derived CDR1 and CDR2 are MDHEN and SYDVKM. V usage is TRBV28 and J usage is TRBJ1-2; tentative D call: TRBD1 (5 bases). The TCR comes from a man aged 18 to 29 in good health. The source material was blood. The CDR3 loop reads CASSFGRRGGYGYTF. The DNA of the CDR3 is TGTGCCAGCAGTTTTGGAAGACGGGGGGGCTATGGCTACACCTTC.